One sample yielded the 23 T cell receptor beta chains listed below, sequenced in a study of cytomegalovirus exposure and HLA in healthy donors. PCR was performed using 60 Vbeta and 13 Jbeta primers. Libraries were prepared by immunoSEQ multiplex PCR; TCRdb keeps only in-frame clonotypes and omits some of them. The table has under 200,000 clones, 80% seen once; the top ten hold 1%. The sequenced material came from PBMCs. These TCRs come from a woman aged 50 to 60 in good health and CMV-seropositive.

This chain uses TRBV7-2 with TRBJ2-7, with TRBD2 identical over 10 bases. Unmatched junction bases numbered 2, after V lost 5 bases and J lost 4 bases. The germline V gene has CDR1 SGHTA and CDR2 FQGNSA. The CDR3 length is 13 residues. The DNA for the CDR3 is TGTGCCAGCAGCCAAGCGGGAGGGTACGAGCAGTACTTC. Its protein is CASSQAGGYEQYF.

V usage is TRBV5-1 and J usage is TRBJ2-7, with TRBD2 matching 7 bases. J lost 6 bases, V lost 0 bases, and 9 bases had no gene match. The CDR3 is made up of 15 amino acids. The germline V gene has CDR1 SGHRS and CDR2 YFSETQ. CDR3 in amino acids: CASSLAGLVAPEQYF. CDR3 in DNA: TGCGCCAGCAGCTTGGCCGGACTAGTAGCCCCCGAGCAGTACTTC.

The chain carries TRBV6-4 and TRBJ2-1; no clear D gene. The CDR3 has 17 amino acids. V lost 0 bases and J 0 bases, leaving 12 bases between the germline ends. Germline V gene lookup returns CDR1 MRHNA and CDR2 SNTAGT. The CDR3 nucleotides are TGTGCCAGCAGTGACTCCCCATCAACGGGCTCCTACAATGAGCAGTTCTTC. Amino acid sequence: CASSDSPSTGSYNEQFF.

This sequence joins TRBV7-2 and TRBJ1-2; 12 nucleotides line up with TRBD1. Trimming at V came to 5 bases and at J to 5 bases, leaving 6 bases not matched to a gene. The CDR3 is made up of 15 amino acids. CDR1 is SGHTA, CDR2 FQGNSA, per germline. The CDR3 protein is CASSRGTGGWYGYTF. As DNA, the CDR3 is TGTGCCAGCAGCCGTGGGACAGGGGGCTGGTATGGCTACACCTTC.

The chain uses TRBV29-1 and TRBJ2-5, with a tentative D call TRBD2 (5 bases). TRBJ2-7 matches the DNA end more closely, so the J call is doubtful. Germline V lookup: CDR1 SQVTM, CDR2 ANQGSEA. The CDR3 covers 12 residues. CDR3 DNA: TGCAGCGTTGCCGGGGAGACCTACGAGCAGTACTTC. It specifies CSVAGETYEQYF.

The chain recombines TRBV7-3 with TRBJ1-1; unclear D gene. The CDR3 runs to 14 residues. Trimming shortened V by 5 bases and J by 5 bases, and 15 bases separated the two germline ends. In germline, CDR1 is SGHTA, CDR2 FQGTGA. The CDR3 DNA is TGTGCCAGCAGCATGAGAGGAAAAGGTACTGAAGCTTTCTTT. Translated, it gives CASSMRGKGTEAFF.

This clone showed up just once. The chain links TRBV6-5 to TRBJ1-2; 7 bases align to TRBD1. With V trimmed by 0 bases and J by 4 bases, 5 bases remained unmatched. The CDR3 runs to 15 residues. Germline values: CDR1 MNHEY, CDR2 SVGAGI. CDR3 protein: CASSYSRTGGYGYTF. CDR3 nucleotide sequence: TGTGCCAGCAGTTACTCCCGGACAGGCGGCTATGGCTACACCTTC.

The CDR3 region has the DNA TGTGCCAGCAGCCCACAGGGGCGATACAATGAGCAGTTCTTC. Its protein product is CASSPQGRYNEQFF. The chain carries TRBV7-2 and TRBJ2-1; 7 bases map to TRBD1. The CDR3 covers 14 residues. V lost 5 bases and J lost 4; bases outside the gene matches: 5. Germline V gene data show CDR1 as SGHTA and CDR2 as FQGNSA.

This sequence joins TRBV28 and TRBJ1-1, with D possibly TRBD1 on 5 matching bases. The germline V and J ends were trimmed by 4 bases and 1 base, with 10 bases remaining between them. The CDR3 contains 14 residues. The germline gives CDR1 MDHEN, CDR2 SYDVKM. The CDR3 coding sequence is TGTGCCAGCAGTTCCTGGACACAGAACACTGAAGCTTTCTTT. This translates into CASSSWTQNTEAFF.

J is TRBJ2-7 and V is TRBV6-5; 7 bases fit TRBD1. The CDR3 runs to 15 residues. J gave up 2 bases and V 6 bases, and 10 bases lay outside the gene matches. Germline values: CDR1 MNHEY, CDR2 SVGAGI. The CDR3 loop reads CASRLFGQATYEQYF. The CDR3 DNA follows: TGTGCCAGCAGGCTATTTGGACAGGCCACCTACGAGCAGTACTTC.

This chain uses TRBV9 with TRBJ1-1; D is possibly TRBD1 (5 bases). The CDR3 runs 15 residues. The germline CDR1 and CDR2 sequences are SGDLS and YYNGEE. The V gene lost 2 bases and the J gene lost 5 bases, with 16 bases spanning the gap. In DNA, the CDR3 is TGTGCCAGCAGCGTCCACAACTTTGGGGGGACTGAAGCTTTCTTT. Translation gives CASSVHNFGGTEAFF.

The chain couples TRBV19 to TRBJ2-1; D is ambiguous. The CDR3 has 15 amino acids. Germline values: CDR1 LNHDA, CDR2 SQIVND (reference sequence). Trimming took off 3 bases at V and 1 base at J, with 10 bases between the two ends. This chain's CDR3 is CASSIPPLSYNEQFF. The DNA of the CDR3 is TGTGCCAGTAGTATCCCCCCACTTTCCTACAATGAGCAGTTCTTC.

The V and J genes are TRBV4-3 and TRBJ2-1, with D perhaps matching TRBD2 (6 bases). Trimming cost V 0 bases and J 1 base, with 10 bases left between them. Germline V gene lookup returns CDR1 LGHNA and CDR2 YSLEER. This CDR3 is 16 amino acids long. CDR3 in amino acids: CASSQDRAGSYNEQFF. CDR3 DNA: TGCGCCAGCAGCCAAGATAGGGCGGGATCCTACAATGAGCAGTTCTTC.

The chain is built from TRBV14 and TRBJ2-1; 9 bases fit TRBD1. Trimming at V came to 4 bases and at J to 7 bases, leaving 11 bases not matched to a gene. The CDR3 spans 16 residues. Germline V gene data show CDR1 as SGHDN and CDR2 as FVKESK. The CDR3 coding sequence is TGTGCCAGCAGCCCCCCCGACAGGGGGTTTAGTAATGAGCAGTTCTTC. Protein: CASSPPDRGFSNEQFF.

This rearrangement joins TRBV19 to TRBJ2-3; 8 nucleotides line up with TRBD2. J lost 4 bases, V lost 6 bases, and 12 bases had no gene match. The CDR3 runs 16 residues. Germline V gene lookup returns CDR1 LNHDA and CDR2 SQIVND (reference sequence). In DNA form, the CDR3 reads TGTGCCAGTAGCCGGCCGGGGGGGCCCCCTCCAGATACGCAGTATTTT. It encodes CASSRPGGPPPDTQYF.

CDR3 bases: TGTGCCAGCAGCACAACCGGGACAGCACCCTACACCTTC. Its translation is CASSTTGTAPYTF. The V call is TRBV9, the J call TRBJ1-2, with 7 bases matching TRBD1. CDR1 is SGDLS and CDR2 is YYNGEE in the germline V gene. The CDR3 spans 13 residues. The V and J ends lost 4 bases and 10 bases, in that order; junction bases with no gene match: 10.

The chain has TRBV9 and TRBJ2-6, with TRBD2 as a possible D gene (6 bases). The CDR3 sequence is 19 residues long. The germline CDR1 and CDR2 sequences are SGDLS and YYNGEE. V lost 3 bases and J 3 bases, leaving 22 bases between the germline ends. CDR3 in DNA: TGTGCCAGCAGCGCCGAGGGGAGGACCCGAATTCTTGGGGCCAACGTCCTGACTTTC. Its protein is CASSAEGRTRILGANVLTF. Based on the CDR3 plus reference TRBV9 and TRBJ2-6, the full variable domain is DSGVTQTPKHLITATGQRVTLRCSPRSGDLSVYWYQQSLDQGLQFLIQYYNGEERAKGNILERFSAQQFPDLHSELNLSSLELGDSALYFCASSAEGRTRILGANVLTFGAGSRLTVL.

The V call is TRBV15, the J call TRBJ2-5; maybe TRBD1 (5 bases). The J call may be wrong; the DNA end is better matched by TRBJ2-7. The CDR3 is 14 residues long. CDR1 and CDR2 from the germline V gene are LNHNV and YYDKDF (reference sequence). The CDR3 reads CATSIFGATYEQYF. DNA of the CDR3: TGTGCCACCAGCATTTTTGGGGCCACCTACGAGCAGTACTTC.

The V and J genes are TRBV30 and TRBJ2-1; D gene ambiguous. CDR3 length equals 14 residues. Trimming took 2 bases from V and 7 from J, leaving 15 bases between them. Germline V gene sequence: CDR1 GTSNPN, CDR2 SVGIG (reference sequence). CDR3 in amino acids: CAWSPNRLRNEQFF. The CDR3 DNA sequence: TGTGCCTGGAGTCCGAACCGCCTACGTAATGAGCAGTTCTTC.

This rearrangement joins TRBV7-8 to TRBJ1-2; 9 bases align to TRBD1. The V and J ends lost 1 base and 3 bases, in that order; junction bases with no gene match: 6. CDR1 is SGHVS and CDR2 is FQNEAQ in the germline V gene. This CDR3 contains 16 residues. CDR3 loop: CASSLEGTGNYYGYTF. For the CDR3, the DNA is TGTGCCAGCAGCTTAGAGGGGACAGGGAATTACTATGGCTACACCTTC.

V and J are TRBV19 and TRBJ2-5; 7 nucleotides align to TRBD2. The trim removed 3 bases at V and 5 bases at J, leaving 3 bases unmatched. CDR3 length: 13 residues. Germline loops: CDR1 LNHDA, CDR2 SQIVND (reference sequence). The CDR3 loop reads CASSIGRRETQYF. DNA for the CDR3: TGTGCCAGTAGTATCGGGAGGAGGGAGACCCAGTACTTC.

The rearrangement uses TRBV5-1 and TRBJ1-1; weak D call: TRBD1 (5 bases). Germline V CDR1 and CDR2: SGHRS, YFSETQ. CDR3 length equals 14 residues. V lost 0 bases and J 4 bases, leaving 10 bases between the germline ends. In DNA, the CDR3 is TGCGCCAGCAGCTTGGGGACGGGGGGCACTGAAGCTTTCTTT. This gives the protein CASSLGTGGTEAFF. Filled out from reference TRBV5-1 and TRBJ1-1, the complete variable domain reads KAGVTQTPRYLIKTRGQQVTLSCSPISGHRSVSWYQQTPGQGLQFLFEYFSETQRNKGNFPGRFSGRQFSNSRSEMNVSTLELGDSALYLCASSLGTGGTEAFFGQGTRLTVV.

The chain combines TRBV5-8 with TRBJ1-2; unclear D gene. The CDR3 has 14 residues. V shed 2 bases and J shed 3 bases, with 11 bases lying between them. Per the germline V gene, CDR1 is SGHTS and CDR2 is YDEGEE. The CDR3 is CASSLVGTDYGYTF. Written as DNA, the CDR3 is TGTGCCAGCAGCTTAGTTGGCACAGACTATGGCTACACCTTC.